What follows are 28 T cell receptor beta chains derived from one specimen sequenced in a study of T cells expressing NK-cell markers. With the 5' RACE reads reprocessed, TCRdb shows one record per CDR3 protein and no DNA. The record lists about 410,000 distinct CDR3 sequences, of which the ten most abundant hold around 11%. Sequencing was performed on blood T cells: a sorted CD56 or NKG2C T cell subset, CD4+ or CD8+ T cells, or bulk PBMC T cells (not recorded which). The receptors here all came from a woman in her forties or fifties in good health.

The rearrangement uses TRBV5-5 and TRBJ2-1. CDR1 is SGHKS and CDR2 is YYEKEE in the germline V gene (reference sequence). The CDR3 loop spans 14 amino acids. The CDR3 sequence is CASSLDGYYNEQFF. The entire variable domain, with the rest obtained from reference TRBV5-5 and TRBJ2-1, is as follows: DAGVTQSPTHLIKTRGQQVTLRCSPISGHKSVSWYQQVLGQGPQFIFQYYEKEERGRGNFPDRFSARQFPNYSSELNVNALLLGDSALYLCASSLDGYYNEQFFGPGTRLTVL.

The chain employs TRBV5-1 and TRBJ2-5; absent DNA, TCRdb's TRBD1 call cannot be checked. Germline values: CDR1 SGHRS, CDR2 YFSETQ. The CDR3 extends over 11 amino acids. This CDR3 is CASREGVTQYF.

The rearrangement joins TRBV19 to TRBJ2-1; with no DNA, the TCRdb D assignment of TRBD1 cannot be verified. CDR1 and CDR2 from the germline V gene are LNHDA and SQIVND (reference sequence). This CDR3 comprises 16 residues. CDR3 in amino acids: CASSRGWGGPNNEQFF.

V and J are TRBV20-1 and TRBJ2-1. Germline V gives CDR1 DFQATT, CDR2 SNEGSKA (reference sequence). CDR3 length equals 15 residues. CDR3 residues: CSARESSGVMSEQFF.

The chain links TRBV2 to TRBJ2-5; the D call of TRBD2 rests on TCRdb alone, since no DNA is present to check it. The germline CDR1 and CDR2 sequences are SNHLY and FYNNEI. This CDR3 has 18 amino acids. This chain's CDR3 is CASSGRTSGRARRETQYF.

The rearrangement joins TRBV12-3 or TRBV12-4 to TRBJ1-5; TCRdb indicates TRBD1, and absent DNA this call remains unverified. This CDR3 is 16 amino acids long. This chain's CDR3 is CASRKEIGQLNQPQHF.

The rearrangement uses TRBV6-5 and TRBJ1-5; the D call from TCRdb, TRBD1, cannot be confirmed without DNA. The CDR3 has 14 amino acids. Germline lookup yields CDR1 MNHEY and CDR2 SVGAGI. This chain's CDR3 is CASSEGQRNQPQHF.

The CDR3 sequence is CASSQWGSNTGELFF. This chain uses TRBV3-1 with TRBJ2-2; TCRdb outputs TRBD1, but without DNA this stays unchecked. The CDR3 runs 15 residues. Per germline, CDR1 LGHDT and CDR2 YNNKEL (reference sequence).

The chain combines TRBV12-3 or TRBV12-4 with TRBJ1-5. This CDR3 comprises 15 residues. CDR3 protein: CASSLARGVDQPQHF.

The chain has TRBV12-3 or TRBV12-4 and TRBJ2-5; the D gene TCRdb calls, TRBD2, cannot be checked with no DNA. The CDR3 length is 13 residues. The CDR3 loop is CASSSEGRETQYF.

The rearrangement uses TRBV7-9 and TRBJ1-1. The CDR3 spans 14 residues. Germline V gene lookup returns CDR1 SEHNR and CDR2 FQNEAQ (reference sequence). The chain's CDR3 is CASSPPARNTEAFF. Complete variable domain (other parts from reference TRBV7-9 and TRBJ1-1): DTGVSQNPRHKITKRGQNVTFRCDPISEHNRLYWYRQTLGQGPEFLTYFQNEAQLEKSRLLSDRFSAERPKGSFSTLEIQRTEQGDSAMYLCASSPPARNTEAFFGQGTRLTVV.

This rearrangement joins TRBV27 to TRBJ1-3. This CDR3 comprises 15 residues. From germline, CDR1 is MNHEY and CDR2 SMNVEV (reference sequence). This CDR3 is CASSLRGMGGNTIYF.

The rearrangement joins TRBV6-2 or TRBV6-3 to TRBJ2-1; TCRdb calls TRBD1, which cannot be checked without DNA. CDR1 is MNHEY, CDR2 SVGEGT, per germline. The CDR3 covers 12 residues. The CDR3 sequence is CASGTGYNEQFF.

V is TRBV10-3 and J is TRBJ1-1; the D gene TCRdb calls, TRBD1, cannot be checked with no DNA. The CDR3 extends over 13 amino acids. Germline CDR1 ENHRY, CDR2 SYGVKD. This CDR3 is CAITPGTNTEAFF.

The CDR3 region is CASSLGTGKDTQYF. The chain couples TRBV7-6 to TRBJ2-3; there is no DNA to check the TCRdb D call of TRBD1. This CDR3 is 14 amino acids long. Germline V gene lookup returns CDR1 SGHVS and CDR2 FNYEAQ.

The V gene is TRBV10-3, the J gene TRBJ1-5. CDR3 length: 13 residues. CDR1 is ENHRY, CDR2 SYGVKD, per germline. The CDR3 is CAINNERVQPQHF.

V is TRBV14 and J is TRBJ2-1; checking the TCRdb D call of TRBD2 is not possible without DNA. The germline CDR1 and CDR2 sequences are SGHDN and FVKESK. The CDR3 contains 14 residues. CDR3 region: CASSRIAGGHEQFF.

This chain connects TRBV12-3 or TRBV12-4 to TRBJ2-2; checking the TCRdb D call of TRBD2 is not possible without DNA. The CDR3 consists of 18 residues. CDR3 sequence reads: CASSPFVRREVNTGELFF.

V is TRBV27 and J is TRBJ2-7; TCRdb designates TRBD2, a call that cannot be tested without DNA. This CDR3 has 14 amino acids. Germline-derived CDR1 and CDR2 are MNHEY and SMNVEV (reference sequence). CDR3 loop: CASSPGLAGVEQYF.

This chain joins TRBV11-2 and TRBJ2-1. This CDR3 is built from 16 residues. Germline CDR1 and CDR2: SGHAT and FQNNGV. The CDR3 here is CASSLGTEQPYNEQFF.

This chain joins TRBV7-2 and TRBJ2-5; TCRdb indicates TRBD1, and absent DNA this call remains unverified. The CDR3 consists of 13 residues. Germline V gene data show CDR1 as SGHTA and CDR2 as FQGNSA. CDR3 residues: CASSYDRDQTQYF.

The rearrangement links TRBV7-9 to TRBJ2-1; the D call from TCRdb, TRBD2, cannot be confirmed without DNA. CDR3 length equals 16 residues. The germline CDR1 and CDR2 sequences are SEHNR and FQNEAQ (reference sequence). The CDR3 protein is CASSSTSRVDLNEQFF.

The CDR3 here is CASSQDLPGTAIGGEQFF. The chain couples TRBV3-1 to TRBJ2-1; the D gene TCRdb calls, TRBD2, cannot be checked with no DNA. Germline loops: CDR1 LGHDT, CDR2 YNNKEL (reference sequence). The CDR3 sequence is 18 residues long.

The chain recombines TRBV7-8 with TRBJ2-3; without DNA, the TCRdb call of TRBD1 cannot be checked. This CDR3 has 14 residues. Germline lookup yields CDR1 SGHVS and CDR2 FQNEAQ. The chain's CDR3 is CASSGPGRPDTQYF.

CDR3 protein: CSAPGQADQPQHF. This rearrangement joins TRBV20-1 to TRBJ1-5; with no DNA, the TCRdb D assignment of TRBD1 cannot be verified. Germline-derived CDR1 and CDR2 are DFQATT and SNEGSKA (reference sequence). The CDR3 sequence is 13 residues long.

This chain uses TRBV7-9 with TRBJ2-7; TCRdb gives TRBD1 as the D gene, but with no DNA this cannot be confirmed. The CDR3 runs 14 residues. The germline V gene encodes CDR1 SEHNR and CDR2 FQNEAQ (reference sequence). The chain's CDR3 is CASSLAGTGYEQYF.

The genes are TRBV20-1 and TRBJ1-1; TCRdb selects TRBD1, and the lack of DNA leaves this call unchecked. The CDR3 covers 14 residues. The V gene's germline CDR1 is DFQATT and CDR2 SNEGSKA (reference sequence). CDR3 residues: CSASGGKLNTEAFF.

This chain uses TRBV10-2 with TRBJ2-7; TCRdb designates TRBD1, a call that cannot be tested without DNA. Germline assignment: CDR1 WSHSY and CDR2 SAAADI. This CDR3 is 14 amino acids long. This CDR3 reads CASSAGDSSYEQYF.